The clone carrying this T cell receptor beta chain turned up a few times. The sample originates from a study of blood T cell repertoires in COVID-19. Background on the study: Samples taken during acute and convalescent COVID-19 were collected in the United States, Italy and Spain. In each case, the material was cDNA or gDNA derived from T cells, B-cell-depleted T cells, or PBMCs.

Per the authors' pipeline: Counts of nucleated cells, estimated from reference gene primer amplification, were obtained. Only in-frame clones appear in the TCRdb table, and some are missing; sequencing was by immunoSEQ multiplex PCR. V, J and clone size are those of that table, while D and trimming were read from the DNA. The sample has tens of thousands of clones, approximately 72% seen once. This CDR3 contains 16 residues. The germline CDR1 and CDR2 sequences are MRHNA and SNTAGT. J was trimmed by 1 base and V by 2 bases; bases with no gene match: 4. J is TRBJ2-3 and V is TRBV6-4, with 9 positions matching TRBD2. The source is a woman older than 75 with acute or convalescent COVID-19. The sample taken for sequencing was peripheral blood. CDR3 DNA: TGTGCCAGCAGTGACCGAGCGGGAGGAGGCACAGATACGCAGTATTTT. Protein product: CASSDRAGGGTDTQYF.